The clone carrying this TCR beta chain was found a few times. Per germline, CDR1 SGDLS and CDR2 YYNGEE. This CDR3 region has 14 residues. J was trimmed by 6 bases and V by 5 bases; bases with no gene match: 8. Sequencing libraries for TCR beta were prepared with iRepertoire HTBI primers and Arm-PCR of CDR3 regions. TCRdb fed the multiplex PCR reads into MiXCR, producing one record per CDR3 protein. The sample consists of roughly 520,000 distinct CDR3 sequences, 12% of them appearing once. The data belong to a study of regulatory T cells in long-lasting Graves disease. Time point denoted: newly diagnosed GD, antithyroid drugs for less than 3 months. RNA extracted from PBMCs served as the sequencing template. The sample was also reused in another study, on T cells in Graves' hyperthyroidism and ophthalmopathy. That investigation notes: TCR CDR3 underwent first-round RT-PCR with the HTBI primer set.

Sequencing used peripheral blood mononuclear cells (PBMCs), obtained at new diagnosis, from a patient treated with antithyroid drugs. V usage is TRBV9 and J usage is TRBJ2-3; 8 nucleotides align to TRBD2. This clonotype was sampled from a woman in her twenties or thirties with Graves disease. In DNA, the CDR3 is TGTGCCAGCAGTGCCGGGACTAGTGGTGATACGCAGTATTTT. Translation: CASSAGTSGDTQYF.